Below are 24 T cell receptor beta chains sequenced from a single sample in a study of blood T cell repertoires in COVID-19. This table comes from immunoSEQ multiplex PCR, and its TCRdb copy is limited to in-frame clones, with some not included. The sample lists around 63,000 clones, more than 75% occurring once. Sequenced material: peripheral blood. These receptors were obtained from a man in his sixties with acute or convalescent COVID-19.

The chain combines TRBV18 with TRBJ1-1; D ambiguous. Germline CDR1 is KGHSH and CDR2 is LQKENI. The CDR3 length is 16 residues. Trimming stripped 2 bases from V and 1 base from J, with 14 bases between. CDR3 region: CASSPNGDIANTEAFF. The CDR3 DNA reads TGTGCCAGCTCACCAAACGGGGATATTGCGAACACTGAAGCTTTCTTT.

The rearrangement joins TRBV18 to TRBJ1-6, with 8 bases aligning to TRBD1. The CDR3 is made up of 13 amino acids. With 8 bases clipped from V and 10 bases from J, the junction kept 7 bases outside the gene matches. CDR1 and CDR2 (germline): KGHSH, LQKENI. This chain's CDR3 is CASTGQGESPLHF. The DNA of the CDR3 is TGTGCCAGCACCGGACAGGGTGAATCACCCCTCCACTTT.

This clone turned up a few times. This rearrangement joins TRBV6-6 to TRBJ1-2; the match to TRBD1 covers 7 bases. The ends lost 1 base at V and 2 bases at J; junction bases unmatched: 1. Germline CDR1 and CDR2: MNHNY and SVGAGI (reference sequence). The CDR3 covers 14 residues. The CDR3 loop is CASSYLTGNYGYTF. Written as DNA, the CDR3 is TGTGCCAGCAGTTACTTGACAGGGAACTATGGCTACACCTTC.

The rearrangement joins TRBV2 to TRBJ1-6; perhaps TRBD1 as D (6 bases). The V end was cut by 8 bases, the J end by 0 bases, with 11 bases between. The CDR3 is 15 residues long. CDR1 and CDR2 (germline): SNHLY, FYNNEI. This chain's CDR3 is CASWGRSSYNSPLHF. The DNA for the CDR3 is TGTGCCAGCTGGGGGCGGAGCTCCTATAATTCACCCCTCCACTTT.

The chain has TRBV10-3 and TRBJ1-1; D ambiguous. V lost 4 bases and J 2 bases, leaving 8 bases between the germline ends. The CDR3 runs 13 residues. Germline V CDR1 and CDR2: ENHRY, SYGVKD. CDR3 in DNA: TGTGCCATCAGTGGTACAGATAACACTGAAGCTTTCTTT. As protein: CAISGTDNTEAFF.

The CDR3 bases are TGTGCCAGCAGGCGGACTTTCACCGGGGAGCTGTTTTTT. It yields the protein CASRRTFTGELFF. V and J are TRBV2 and TRBJ2-2; tentatively, D is TRBD2 (5 bases). The ends were cut back, 6 bases at V and 4 bases at J, with 9 bases in the middle. The CDR3 totals 13 residues. Germline values: CDR1 SNHLY, CDR2 FYNNEI.

There are a few counts of this clone. V gene TRBV9 combines with J gene TRBJ1-6; D might be TRBD1 (5 bases). V was cut by 3 bases and J by 11 bases, with 12 bases left in between. From germline, CDR1 is SGDLS and CDR2 YYNGEE. The length of the CDR3 is 13 residues. CDR3 nucleotide sequence: TGTGCCAGCAGCGCTCAGGGTACGACACCCCTCCACTTT. Translating it yields CASSAQGTTPLHF.

J is TRBJ2-7 and V is TRBV2, with TRBD1 identical over 11 bases. Germline-derived CDR1 and CDR2 are SNHLY and FYNNEI. V was clipped by 6 bases and J by 4 bases; unmatched bases: 5. CDR3 length: 14 residues. The CDR3 DNA is TGTGCCAGCAGGGGGGACAGGGGGGTATACGAGCAGTACTTC. Translating gives CASRGDRGVYEQYF.

This chain connects TRBV7-9 to TRBJ1-6; the D is unclear. The length of the CDR3 is 15 residues. Trimming removed 3 bases at V and 7 bases at J, with 13 bases between. CDR1 SEHNR and CDR2 FQNEAQ come from the germline V gene (reference sequence). CDR3 sequence: CASSFRGLGNSPLHF. The CDR3 bases are TGTGCCAGCAGCTTCAGAGGGCTAGGGAATTCACCCCTCCACTTT.

The chain uses TRBV7-9 and TRBJ2-4; 7 positions match TRBD1. V gave up 8 bases and J gave up 3 bases; unmatched junction bases: 16. From germline, CDR1 is SEHNR and CDR2 FQNEAQ (reference sequence). The CDR3 loop spans 17 amino acids. CDR3: CASGKTGTLAVKNIQYF. The CDR3 DNA reads as TGTGCCAGCGGGAAGACAGGGACCTTAGCAGTCAAAAACATTCAGTACTTC.

This chain joins TRBV11-3 and TRBJ2-3; 8 positions agree with TRBD2. Trimming at V came to 4 bases and at J to 1 base, leaving 10 bases not matched to a gene. Germline V gene sequence: CDR1 SGHNT, CDR2 YENEEA. This CDR3 has 17 amino acids. The CDR3 bases are TGTGCCAGCAGCTCGGGGCCGAGCGGGGGAGGCACAGATACGCAGTATTTT. Its protein product is CASSSGPSGGGTDTQYF.

V and J are TRBV27 and TRBJ2-1, with 9 nucleotides matching TRBD2. The V gene's germline CDR1 is MNHEY and CDR2 SMNVEV (reference sequence). The J segment lost 10 bases and the V segment lost 4 bases, leaving 17 bases of the junction unmatched. There are 17 residues in the CDR3. DNA for the CDR3: TGTGCCAGCAGTTCCTTACTTAGCGGGGGATGGGCTGACGAGCAGTTCTTC. Translating gives CASSSLLSGGWADEQFF.

This clone is a singleton in its sample. The chain couples TRBV28 to TRBJ2-4, with 7 bases aligning to TRBD2. V lost 8 bases, J lost 0 bases, and 7 bases stayed unmatched. The germline V gene has CDR1 MDHEN and CDR2 SYDVKM. The CDR3 extends over 15 amino acids. The CDR3 here is CASGNSGLAKNIQYF. The CDR3 DNA reads TGTGCCAGCGGAAATAGCGGGTTAGCCAAAAACATTCAGTACTTC.

The chain links TRBV5-4 to TRBJ2-5, with D possibly TRBD2 on 6 matching bases. Germline assignment: CDR1 SGHNT and CDR2 YYREEE (reference sequence). Trimming cost V 4 bases and J 2 bases, with 12 bases left between them. The CDR3 covers 14 residues. The DNA of the CDR3 is TGTGCCAGCAGCGGCGGGGTGGGGCAAGAGACCCAGTACTTC. Protein product: CASSGGVGQETQYF.

The count of this clone is one. V and J are TRBV11-2 and TRBJ1-1; TRBD1 agrees at 7 bases. V lost 1 base and J lost 1; bases outside the gene matches: 12. The CDR3 length is 18 residues. Looked up from germline, CDR1 is SGHAT and CDR2 is FQNNGV. The CDR3 nucleotides are TGTGCCAGCAGCTTAGGACTGACAGGGTCTCGAAAGAACACTGAAGCTTTCTTT. As protein: CASSLGLTGSRKNTEAFF.

The chain couples TRBV5-1 to TRBJ2-7; D is perhaps TRBD1 (6 bases). The CDR3 is 14 amino acids. CDR1 and CDR2 from the germline V gene are SGHRS and YFSETQ. Trimming pared 9 bases from V and 0 bases from J, leaving 16 bases between. The CDR3: CATRRGENSYEQYF. The CDR3 region has the DNA TGCGCCACCCGCAGGGGTGAAAACTCCTACGAGCAGTACTTC.

This rearrangement joins TRBV6-1 to TRBJ2-7; 8 bases are a match to TRBD2. The CDR3 is made up of 13 amino acids. Germline lookup yields CDR1 MNHNS and CDR2 SASEGT. With 6 bases clipped from V and 1 base from J, the junction kept 2 bases outside the gene matches. The CDR3 DNA follows: TGTGCCAGCAGGGCTAGCGGGTCCTACGAGCAGTACTTC. This translates into CASRASGSYEQYF.

The sample holds a few counts of this clone. This chain links TRBV9 with TRBJ2-2; a weak D match, TRBD2 (6 bases). This CDR3 region has 14 residues. Germline V gives CDR1 SGDLS, CDR2 YYNGEE. V shed 5 bases and J shed 6 bases, with 14 bases lying between them. CDR3 in amino acids: CASRSGRSPGELFF. The CDR3, as DNA: TGTGCCAGCAGGTCTGGGAGGTCTCCCGGGGAGCTGTTTTTT.

CDR3: CASSWGQSQETQYF. In nucleotides, the CDR3 is TGTGCCAGCAGCTGGGGGCAGTCCCAAGAGACCCAGTACTTC. The V gene is TRBV7-9, the J gene TRBJ2-5; D possibly corresponds to TRBD1 (6 bases). V lost 4 bases, J lost 1 base, and 10 bases lay in between. This CDR3 comprises 14 residues. The germline V gene has CDR1 SEHNR and CDR2 FQNEAQ (reference sequence).

This clone was detected only a few times. This sample includes further DNA sequences coding for the same CDR3. The CDR3 DNA reads TGTGCCAGTAGTAGGACAGGGAGGGACACTGAAGCTTTCTTT. This sequence encodes CASSRTGRDTEAFF. V and J are TRBV19 and TRBJ1-1; 8 bases fit TRBD1. This CDR3 comprises 14 residues. V lost 4 bases, J lost 3 bases, and 4 bases stayed unmatched. The V gene's germline CDR1 is LNHDA and CDR2 SQIVND (reference sequence).

This chain joins TRBV10-1 and TRBJ1-6, with D uncertain. The V end lost 3 bases, the J end lost 7 bases, and 7 bases lay between the germline ends. CDR1 is WNHNN, CDR2 SYGVQD, per germline (reference sequence). This CDR3 contains 13 residues. The CDR3 protein is CASSDTGNSPLHF. In nucleotides, the CDR3 is TGCGCCAGCAGTGATACGGGAAATTCACCCCTCCACTTT.

The chain carries TRBV7-2 and TRBJ1-1; possibly TRBD1 for D (5 bases). Germline assignment: CDR1 SGHTA and CDR2 FQGNSA. The CDR3 extends over 14 amino acids. The germline V and J ends were trimmed by 6 bases and 10 bases, with 21 bases remaining between them. The CDR3 is CASREEGSRGRAFF. The CDR3 DNA is TGTGCCAGCAGAGAAGAGGGGAGTCGGGGGAGAGCTTTCTTT. Complete variable domain (other parts from reference TRBV7-2 and TRBJ1-1): GAGVSQSPSNKVTEKGKDVELRCDPISGHTALYWYRQSLGQGLEFLIYFQGNSAPDKSGLPSDRFSAERTGGSVSTLTIQRTQQEDSAVYLCASREEGSRGRAFFGQGTRLTVV.

V usage is TRBV18 and J usage is TRBJ2-1; weak D call: TRBD2 (5 bases). V was clipped by 1 base and J by 3 bases, with 13 bases between them. CDR3 length equals 16 residues. From germline, CDR1 is KGHSH and CDR2 LQKENI. CDR3 DNA: TGTGCCAGCTCACCACTCGATGCGGGTAGCTACAATGAGCAGTTCTTC. Its translation: CASSPLDAGSYNEQFF.

This CDR3 is CASSPGQGNEKLFF. Written as DNA, the CDR3 is TGCGCCAGCAGCCCGGGACAGGGGAACGAAAAACTGTTTTTT. The chain couples TRBV5-1 to TRBJ1-4; 10 positions agree with TRBD1. Germline loops: CDR1 SGHRS, CDR2 YFSETQ. Trimming took 4 bases from V and 8 from J; bases not matched to a gene: 5. This CDR3 region has 14 residues.